There are many counts of the clone carrying this T cell receptor (beta chain). Antigen unknown. MiXCR, run by TCRdb on the 5' RACE reads, gives a single entry per CDR3 protein. The sample has around 340,000 distinct CDR3 sequences, approximately 13% seen once; the top ten hold roughly 7%. This specimen comes from a study of identical twins. General observations from the study: Where out-of-frame alpha sequences were twin-shared, they showed excess low generation probability. Models underestimated how often monozygotic twins shared out-of-frame TCR alpha. While abundant cord blood beta clonotypes carried fewer insertions, memory repertoires showed no such pattern. Conclusions were based on cross-sectional statistical analysis, without following the same donors.

Germline values: CDR1 SSHAT, CDR2 FNYEAQ (reference sequence). The CDR3 covers 20 residues. Trimming cost V 5 bases and J 15 bases, with 41 bases left between them. The data were also submitted as part of a second study, on yellow fever vaccine responses in identical twins.

The receptor comes from a woman in her late teens or twenties in good health. This rearrangement joins TRBV7-7 to TRBJ2-1; a weak D match, TRBD1 (6 bases). The sample taken for sequencing was CD8+ T cells sorted from blood. CDR3 sequence (DNA): TGTGCCAGCAGCCCTTGTGTGGGGACACCACACTCCACCCTCCCCTACAATTGGTTCTTC. This gives the protein CASSPCVGTPHSTLPYNWFF.